What follows are 9 T cell receptor beta chains derived from one specimen sequenced in a study of tumor-infiltrating lymphocytes in primary liver carcinoma (dated by TCRdb to the late 2010s). Total RNA and DNA were co-extracted from roughly 20-30 mg of bulk tissue with the AllPrep DNA/RNA mini kit, without cell sorting. Sequencing took place on an Illumina HiSeq 2500. A constant-region primer and ProtoScript II reverse transcriptase were used to reverse-transcribe TCRbeta-specific cDNA from roughly 0.55 ug total RNA. Three nested multiplex PCR rounds, following a slightly modified ARM-PCR procedure, were used to build the TCRbeta libraries. The first two PCR rounds used multiplex TRBV1-TRBV30 forward primers with a Cbeta reverse primer, each for approximately 11 cycles. TCRdb took the public reads, trimmed them with fastp at Q25, ran MiXCR for clone calling and kept in-frame beta chains. Identical CDR3 protein sequences are pooled into one entry, listed with their most common genes and DNA. The sample yields 100,000 or so distinct CDR3 sequences; approximately 78% were counted once. The ten largest clones represent about 20% of the sample.

What was sequenced was liver tumor tissue from sampling region 3. What the cell subset or site label conveys for this sample: tumor region T3, left-lateral pole. The receptors were sampled from a man in his forties or fifties with primary liver carcinoma and hepatitis B virus infection.

This clonotype appeared a single time. The CDR3 end shows no conserved phenylalanine or tryptophan, and so a read error is likely. CDR3 nucleotides: TGCGCCACCAGCCAAGTCTCGACGGCGAACCTCTATGGCTACACCTTA. Its translation: CATSQVSTANLYGYTL. The rearrangement uses TRBV4-1 and TRBJ1-2; D uncertain. The CDR3 consists of 16 residues. Germline CDR1 MGHRA, CDR2 YSYEKL.

V gene TRBV12-3 or TRBV12-4 combines with J gene TRBJ2-5, with TRBD2 identical over 7 bases. With 5 bases clipped from V and 9 bases from J, the junction kept 9 bases outside the gene matches. The CDR3 loop spans 13 amino acids. The CDR3 DNA is TGTGCCAGCAGTCCGTACAGCGGGGAGTCCCAGTACTTC. It translates to CASSPYSGESQYF.

Comments on this clonotype: This could be a read error, since a much larger clone is one nucleotide away. The rearrangement links TRBV5-1 to TRBJ2-5; the D gene could be TRBD1 or TRBD2 (5 bases each). Trimming shortened V by 4 bases and J by 4 bases, and 11 bases separated the two germline ends. The CDR3 is 13 amino acids. CDR1 is SGHRS and CDR2 is YFSETQ in the germline V gene. CDR3 sequence: CASSMGDGETQYF. The CDR3 DNA reads TGCGCCAGCAGCATGGGGGACGGAGAGACCCAGTACTTC.

For this clonotype: At one end, the junction sequence differs from germline, possibly due to a read error. The CDR3 protein is CASSPKTGHPLRELFF. The CDR3 DNA is TGCGCGAGCAGCCCAAAGACAGGGCATCCCCTCAGGGAGCTGTTTTTT. This rearrangement joins TRBV4-3 to TRBJ2-2; 7 bases agree with TRBD1. CDR3 size: 16 residues. Germline CDR1 is LGHNA and CDR2 is YSLEER.

On this clonotype: Sequence at one end of the junction differs from germline and may be a read error. CDR3 amino acids: CASPDSGSIDTQYF. The DNA for the CDR3 is TGTGCCAGCCCGGATAGCGGGAGCATAGATACGCAGTATTTT. The V call is TRBV5-5, the J call TRBJ2-3, with 9 bases lining up with TRBD2. The CDR3 runs to 14 residues. The germline CDR1 and CDR2 sequences are SGHKS and YYEKEE (reference sequence).

On this clonotype: An end of the junction differs from the germline gene, which may be a read error. V usage is TRBV5-4 and J usage is TRBJ2-3; tentative D call: TRBD2 (6 bases). The CDR3 length is 17 residues. Germline CDR1 SGHNT, CDR2 YYREEE (reference sequence). CDR3 in amino acids: CANSTSRGRTSTDTQYF. As DNA, the CDR3 is TGTGCCAACAGCACTTCCCGCGGGCGAACTAGCACAGATACCCAGTATTTT.

CDR3 region: CSAIFSQRYGYTF. DNA for the CDR3: TGCAGTGCTATATTCAGCCAGCGCTATGGCTACACCTTC. The J gene is TRBJ1-2, the V gene TRBV20-1; D remains ambiguous. V dropped 4 bases and J dropped 4 bases, with 13 bases sitting between them. This CDR3 is 13 amino acids long. The germline CDR1 and CDR2 sequences are DFQATT and SNEGSKA (reference sequence).

For this clonotype: One end of the junction does not line up with germline, which may come from a read error. CDR3 DNA sequence: TGCAGCGGGAGAGACAGCCTGAATACTGAAGCTTTCTTT. Protein product: CSGRDSLNTEAFF. The chain has TRBV29-1 and TRBJ1-1; tentatively, D is TRBD1 (5 bases). The CDR3 is 13 amino acids. The germline V gene has CDR1 SQVTM and CDR2 ANQGSEA.

The table lists this clonotype with many counts. The chain joins TRBV11-2 to TRBJ1-6; 8 nucleotides agree with TRBD1. The CDR3 spans 15 residues. Germline loops: CDR1 SGHAT, CDR2 FQNNGV. J was trimmed by 8 bases and V by 5 bases; bases with no gene match: 8. CDR3 protein: CASSREDRAYSPLHF. Written as DNA, the CDR3 is TGTGCCAGCAGCCGCGAGGACAGGGCCTATTCACCCCTCCACTTT.